This T cell receptor (beta chain) was recovered during a study of cytomegalovirus exposure and HLA in healthy donors. Study outcomes and limitations: According to a subsequent analysis, TCR clusters identified in the first cohort showed a tendency to co-occur across the approximately 120 validation repertoires.

Germline trimming cut 0 bases from V and 7 bases from J; bases unmatched to any gene: 11. Germline V gives CDR1 LNHNV, CDR2 YYDKDF (reference sequence). The CDR3 has 18 amino acids. The method was immunoSEQ multiplex PCR; TCRdb's version includes in-frame clones alone and lacks a portion of them. The sample carries over 150,000 clones, more than 70% recorded once. About this clone itself: Its matching antigen is unknown.

This TCR came from a human donor in good health. The chain uses TRBV15 and TRBJ2-3; 12 bases are a match to TRBD2. Specimen: PBMCs. The CDR3 DNA reads as TGTGCCACCAGCAGAGAAGTTGCGACTAGCGGGAGTCCAAATACGCAGTATTTT. Protein product: CATSREVATSGSPNTQYF.